This T cell receptor beta chain stems from a study of PD-1 blockade in classical Hodgkin lymphoma. Study-wide findings and caveats: Healthy donors reportedly exceeded newly diagnosed patients in baseline TCR diversity. Reasons behind the repertoire differences stay unclear, perhaps disease activity or earlier therapy.

This CDR3 has 14 residues. V was clipped by 4 bases and J by 5 bases, with 13 bases between them. The germline CDR1 and CDR2 sequences are ENHRY and SYGVKD. Worth noting for this clone: Its antigen is as yet unknown.

The time point denotes: cycle 4 day 1 (C4D1), after five to seven weeks of nivolumab. After autologous stem cell transplantation all patients relapsed, and prior brentuximab vedotin exposure differed between cohorts. The repertoire was sequenced with immunoSEQ multiplex PCR; TCRdb's copy has only in-frame clones and lacks some. The repertoire holds about 19,000 clones, with around 82% as singletons. Sequenced material: peripheral blood mononuclear cells (PBMCs), taken before the fourth cycle of nivolumab. The gene calls are TRBV10-3 and TRBJ2-3; D unclear. The clonotype was recovered from a human donor with classical Hodgkin lymphoma. The CDR3 region is CAISGPGEVDTQYF. In nucleotides, the CDR3 is TGTGCCATCAGTGGCCCGGGTGAAGTAGATACGCAGTATTTT.